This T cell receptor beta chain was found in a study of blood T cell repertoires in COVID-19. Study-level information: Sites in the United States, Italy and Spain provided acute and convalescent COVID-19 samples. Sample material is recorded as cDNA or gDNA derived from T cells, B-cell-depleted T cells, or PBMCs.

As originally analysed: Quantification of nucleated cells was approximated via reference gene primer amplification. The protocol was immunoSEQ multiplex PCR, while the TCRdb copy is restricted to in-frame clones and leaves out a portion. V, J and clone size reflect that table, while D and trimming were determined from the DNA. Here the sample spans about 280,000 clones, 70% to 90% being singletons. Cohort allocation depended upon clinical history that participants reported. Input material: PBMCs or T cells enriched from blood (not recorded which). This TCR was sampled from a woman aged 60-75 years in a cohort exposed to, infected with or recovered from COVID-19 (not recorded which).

In DNA form, the CDR3 reads TGTGCCAGTAGTATACGCCAGTTGAACACTGAAGCTTTCTTT. This gives the protein CASSIRQLNTEAFF. The rearrangement links TRBV19 to TRBJ1-1; D uncertain. Per germline, CDR1 LNHDA and CDR2 SQIVND (reference sequence). Trimming stripped 2 bases from V and 0 bases from J, with 7 bases between. This CDR3 is 14 amino acids long.